This is a list of T cell receptor beta chains from one sample in a study of blood T cell repertoires in COVID-19. The table came from immunoSEQ multiplex PCR; TCRdb's copy has only in-frame clones and leaves some out. This sample has about 85,000 clones, with 90% found just once. The sequenced sample consisted of peripheral blood. The receptor set was obtained from an elderly woman with active or convalescent COVID-19. Each CDR3 is given with its conserved first and last residue. The D gene is left open where the match is weak.

>TRBV7-8|TRBJ2-7|.
CASSLKGVFSYEQYF
>TRBV21-1|TRBJ2-7|.
CASSKGTKAEGASIWGSYEQYF
>TRBV20-1|TRBJ2-1|.
CSASLRVNEQFF
>TRBV7-3|TRBJ1-1|.
CASRGEGSTEAFF
>TRBV28|TRBJ1-2|.
CASSFSYRSGGYTF
>TRBV19|TRBJ1-1|TRBD1
CASSIGLLGQRVTEAFF
>TRBV28|TRBJ1-2|.
CASSFLDRNYGYTF
>TRBV27|TRBJ1-1|TRBD1
CASSRQGSGNTEAFF
>TRBV7-9|TRBJ1-6|TRBD1
CASSLPGQVNSPLHF
>TRBV5-1|TRBJ1-1|.
CASSLGQTGNTEAFF
>TRBV11-2|TRBJ2-7|.
CASSLSGSSYEQYF
>TRBV30|TRBJ1-2|.
CAWSRGLNYGYTF
>TRBV9|TRBJ2-5|.
CASSARDQETQYF
>TRBV5-1|TRBJ2-1|TRBD1
CASSPGTGELYNEQFF
>TRBV15|TRBJ1-5|.
CATTRRGLNQPQHF
>TRBV28|TRBJ2-3|TRBD2
CASSSRTSGDTQYF
>TRBV28|TRBJ1-3|.
CASSLGGLSSGNTIYF
>TRBV27|TRBJ1-5|.
CASSLEGASQPQHF
>TRBV18|TRBJ1-5|.
CASSPGSDRLWEYSNQPQHF
>TRBV11-1|TRBJ1-1|.
CASSLVSGLDTEAFF
>TRBV9|TRBJ1-3|.
CASSVVPERGNTIYF
>TRBV19|TRBJ2-1|TRBD2
CASNEVGLAGRYNEQFF
>TRBV6-2/TRBV6-3|TRBJ2-7|TRBD2
CASSSSGTSGILSYEQYF
>TRBV2|TRBJ1-5|TRBD1
CASRSDRDYQPQHF
>TRBV28|TRBJ2-1|.
CASSSPAPATEQFF
>TRBV10-1|TRBJ2-2|TRBD2
CASSRFTSGETGELFF
>TRBV15|TRBJ1-2|.
CATSRDYGLNYGYTF
>TRBV2|TRBJ2-1|TRBD1
CASSELAGGAEQFF
>TRBV6-5|TRBJ2-3|TRBD2
CATHLAADTDTQYF
>TRBV2|TRBJ2-7|TRBD2
CASSRTSGSYEQYF
>TRBV2|TRBJ1-5|.
CAGGQTNQPQHF
>TRBV27|TRBJ2-7|TRBD1
CASSHGTALWEQYF
>TRBV28|TRBJ1-2|TRBD1
CAGQDQGYGYTF
>TRBV5-6|TRBJ2-2|TRBD2
CASSPGPAGALTGELFF
>TRBV27|TRBJ2-1|TRBD2
CASSSPGGVQNEQFF
>TRBV4-2|TRBJ2-7|.
CASSQEGRSFYQGEQYF
>TRBV29-1|TRBJ2-1|.
CSVPGSGYNEQFF
>TRBV29-1|TRBJ2-7|.
CSVEKGEEQYF
>TRBV5-6|TRBJ2-3|.
CASSLSPGVGTDTQYF
>TRBV10-3|TRBJ2-1|.
CAISGKDSRSYNEQFF
>TRBV28|TRBJ1-1|.
CASSPADGNTEAFF
>TRBV28|TRBJ2-1|.
CASSPGGKGEQFF
>TRBV5-6|TRBJ2-7|.
CASSLGGLRTRSYEQYF
>TRBV19|TRBJ2-7|.
CASSIRGDDSYEQYF
>TRBV7-2|TRBJ2-5|.
CASSLHEGGVTQYF